One T cell receptor (beta chain) is described in this entry. Its antigen remains unknown. This may arise from a read error, as a much more abundant clone is one base away. CDR1 is SGHTA, CDR2 FQGNSA, per germline. The length of the CDR3 is 15 residues. Every sample had a minimum of 7 million PBMCs isolated. The sample is drawn from a study of blood T cells in healthy people across ages. Study outcomes and limitations: Age advanced and TCR beta diversity per million T cells fell, roughly linearly.

Through a sample-barcoded 5' primer and a J-beta primer mix, a second PCR was run for 7 to 11 cycles. Using its own MiXCR run on the 5' RACE reads, TCRdb lists one record per CDR3 protein. Of about 800,000 distinct CDR3 sequences listed, roughly 46% were seen once; the top ten hold around a sixth. The chain uses TRBV7-2 and TRBJ2-1; 8 nucleotides line up with TRBD2. Matching the DNA end better, TRBJ2-7 makes the J call doubtful. The sample consisted of blood. The TCR comes from an elderly man in good health. The CDR3 loop is CASSFTSGSYNEQYF. CDR3 bases: TGTGCCAGCAGCTTCACTAGCGGCTCCTACAATGAGCAGTACTTC.